The present entry profiles one T cell receptor (beta chain) with its context. No antigen is known for it. The sample holds no much larger clone one base away, and base qualities are not on file. At the DNA level, this CDR3 is encoded by other sequences in the same sample as well. The data are from a study of shared T cell receptors in the human thymus (dated by TCRdb to the early 2020s). In terms of the full investigation: The study examined how self-reactive, shared T-cell receptor alpha chains are generated in the human thymus.

Trimming costs V 7 bases and J 4 bases, and their ends lie 13 bases apart. The CDR3, cysteine through phenylalanine, is 13 amino acids long. Only the CDR3 portion is preserved as DNA: 39 bases, with reading frame beginning at the first base. In the germline V gene (reference sequence), CDR1 corresponds to LNHDA and CDR2 to SQIVND. Library generation was performed with the immunoSEQ multiplex PCR assay. Not all clones reach the TCRdb copy of this immuneACCESS table, which keeps in-frame sequences only. Checked studies attribute under half of the gap to unresolved V genes and leave the rest unexplained. This sample gives approximately 400,000 clones in total; 95% of them show up just once. Approximately 0.02% of the sample belongs to the ten largest clones.

The source is a human donor. This receptor chain uses TRBV19 and TRBJ1-1; the D gene is possibly TRBD1, with 5 bases matching. The sequenced sample consisted of thymocytes. At the DNA level, the sequence is TGTGCCAGTATCGGACGAGGGGTCACTGAAGCTTTCTTT. It is translated as CASIGRGVTEAFF.